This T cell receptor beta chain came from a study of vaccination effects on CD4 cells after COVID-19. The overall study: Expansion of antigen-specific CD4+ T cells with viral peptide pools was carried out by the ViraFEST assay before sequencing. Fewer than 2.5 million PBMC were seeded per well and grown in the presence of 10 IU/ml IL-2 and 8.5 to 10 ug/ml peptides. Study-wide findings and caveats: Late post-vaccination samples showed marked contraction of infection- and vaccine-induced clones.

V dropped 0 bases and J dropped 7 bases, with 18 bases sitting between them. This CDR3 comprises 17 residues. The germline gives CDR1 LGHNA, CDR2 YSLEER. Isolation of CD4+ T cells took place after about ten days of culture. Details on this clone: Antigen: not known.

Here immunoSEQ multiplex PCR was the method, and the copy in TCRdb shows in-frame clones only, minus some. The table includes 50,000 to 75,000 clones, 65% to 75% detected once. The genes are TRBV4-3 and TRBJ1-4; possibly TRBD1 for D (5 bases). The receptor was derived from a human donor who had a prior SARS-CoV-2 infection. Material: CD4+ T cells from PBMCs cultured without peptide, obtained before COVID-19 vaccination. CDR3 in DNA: TGCGCCAGCAGCCAAGAGCCGCAAGGGGCCGGAGGTGAAAAACTGTTTTTT. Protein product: CASSQEPQGAGGEKLFF.